The text below deals with one T cell receptor (beta chain). Antigen: not known. The data originate from a study of cytomegalovirus exposure and HLA in healthy donors. This PCR relied on a set of 60 Vbeta primers and 13 Jbeta primers. Clones were read by immunoSEQ multiplex PCR, and TCRdb kept only the in-frame ones, dropping some. Of some 120,000 clones listed, 80% were seen once; the top ten hold under 3%. Study findings and constraints: Per a later analysis, HLA-associated TCR beta chains showed more clonal expansion than other, equally common TCR beta chains. Later findings reportedly placed an Asian-associated ancestry cluster below the approximately 670-donor mean for N-insertions. Later on, a genetic analysis was performed. It linked a missense variant in DCLRE1C with V- and J-gene trimming of TCR beta. A later analysis found common viral pathogens apparently linked to several of the most significant clusters.

The material sequenced was PBMCs. This receptor was taken from a young man in good health and CMV-seronegative.

CDR3 DNA sequence: TGTGCCAGCAGTGAAAGTTGGATAGCGGGAGGGACCGGGGAGCTGTTTTTT. This translates into CASSESWIAGGTGELFF. The chain is built from TRBV2 and TRBJ2-2; TRBD2 agrees at 11 bases. This CDR3 has 17 residues. Germline V gives CDR1 SNHLY, CDR2 FYNNEI. The ends lost 2 bases at V and 5 bases at J; junction bases unmatched: 7.